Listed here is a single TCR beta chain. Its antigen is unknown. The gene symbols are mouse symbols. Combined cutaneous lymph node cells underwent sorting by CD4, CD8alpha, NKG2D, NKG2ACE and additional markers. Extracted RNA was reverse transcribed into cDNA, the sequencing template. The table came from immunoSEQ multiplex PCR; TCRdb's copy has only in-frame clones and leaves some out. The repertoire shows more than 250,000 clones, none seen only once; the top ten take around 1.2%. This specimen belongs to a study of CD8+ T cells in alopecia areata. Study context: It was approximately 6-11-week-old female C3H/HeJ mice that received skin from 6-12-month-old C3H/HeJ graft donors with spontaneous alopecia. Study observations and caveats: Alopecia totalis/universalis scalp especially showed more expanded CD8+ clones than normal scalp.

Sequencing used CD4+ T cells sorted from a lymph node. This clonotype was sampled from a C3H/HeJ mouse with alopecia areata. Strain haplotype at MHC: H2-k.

The chain's CDR3 is CASSHHPGGNYAEQFF. Incomplete CDR3 DNA: TGTGCCAGCAGCCACCACCCTGGGGGCAACTATGCT. The chain uses TRBV5 and TRBJ2-1, with D tentatively TRBD2 (7 bases). The CDR3 end falls 4 residues outside the read, so it is completed with the germline J gene. The CDR3 contains 16 residues. Trimming shortened V by 3 bases and J by 1 base, and 13 bases separated the two germline ends. Germline V gene lookup returns CDR1 LGHNA and CDR2 YNLKQL (reference sequence).